These 9 T cell receptor beta chains originate from one sample sequenced in a study of regulatory T cells in long-lasting Graves disease. Construction of the TCR beta libraries employed iRepertoire HTBI primers in conjunction with Arm-PCR of CDR3 regions. MiXCR was run by TCRdb on the multiplex PCR reads, yielding one entry per CDR3 protein. The table has a few hundred thousand distinct CDR3 sequences, about 11% seen once. Described time point: newly diagnosed GD, antithyroid drugs for less than 3 months. PBMC-derived RNA was used for the TCR library. This same sample was also part of a study on T cells in Graves' hyperthyroidism and ophthalmopathy.

Here the sequenced sample was peripheral blood mononuclear cells (PBMCs), taken at new diagnosis, from a patient treated with antithyroid drugs. The receptors shown here come from a woman aged 18-35 years with Graves disease.

The J gene is TRBJ2-7, the V gene TRBV28; D is unclear. V shed 2 bases and J shed 2 bases, with 7 bases lying between them. This CDR3 region has 13 residues. Germline-derived CDR1 and CDR2 are MDHEN and SYDVKM. The CDR3: CASSLQDPYEQYF. The CDR3 DNA reads TGTGCCAGCAGTTTACAGGACCCCTACGAGCAGTACTTC.

This clonotype was seen ten or more times. V usage is TRBV16 and J usage is TRBJ2-1; 7 bases line up with TRBD2. Germline loops: CDR1 KGHSY, CDR2 FQNENV. There are 13 residues in the CDR3. Trimming took 8 bases from V and 7 from J; bases not matched to a gene: 8. The CDR3 nucleotides are TGTGCCAGCGGTAGGCAGCGGGATAATGAGCAGTTCTTC. It yields the protein CASGRQRDNEQFF.

This clonotype was detected a few times. This sequence joins TRBV20-1 and TRBJ1-1, with D possibly matching TRBD1 (5 bases). Per germline, CDR1 DFQATT and CDR2 SNEGSKA (reference sequence). Between the trimmed V and J ends, which lost 0 bases and 2 bases, there was a span of 16 bases. This CDR3 spans 16 amino acids. The CDR3 is CSARDHGAVLNTEAFF. The CDR3 DNA is TGCAGTGCTAGAGATCACGGGGCAGTTTTAAACACTGAAGCTTTCTTT.

This chain links TRBV29-1 with TRBJ2-7, with D uncertain. The CDR3 sequence is 13 residues long. Trimming removed 3 bases from V and 0 bases from J, with 9 bases in between. Germline V gene lookup returns CDR1 SQVTM and CDR2 ANQGSEA. The CDR3 here is CSVDVLSSYEQYF. CDR3 DNA: TGCAGCGTTGATGTCTTAAGCTCCTACGAGCAGTACTTC.

This clonotype was seen ten or more times. The gene calls are TRBV5-1 and TRBJ2-1; D is unclear. V dropped 1 base and J dropped 0 bases, with 11 bases sitting between them. Germline-derived CDR1 and CDR2 are SGHRS and YFSETQ. The CDR3 spans 16 residues. The CDR3 coding sequence is TGCGCCAGCAGCTTGATGGTGGAGAGCTCCTACAATGAGCAGTTCTTC. This encodes CASSLMVESSYNEQFF.

The chain is built from TRBV11-3 and TRBJ2-1, with D possibly called TRBD1 or TRBD2 (6 bases each). The V end lost 3 bases, the J end lost 9 bases, and 18 bases lay between the germline ends. The CDR3 consists of 15 residues. Germline V lookup: CDR1 SGHNT, CDR2 YENEEA. The DNA of the CDR3 is TGTGCCAGCAGCTTCGGAGGGGGTTTGTCGGTTGAGCAGTTCTTC. This translates into CASSFGGGLSVEQFF.

This clonotype was detected a few times. The V call is TRBV29-1, the J call TRBJ1-2; possibly TRBD1 for D (6 bases). Per germline, CDR1 SQVTM and CDR2 ANQGSEA. The V and J ends lost 4 bases and 3 bases respectively, with 12 bases between them. The CDR3 consists of 13 residues. The CDR3, as DNA: TGCAGCGTTGCCCGGGGGCTTGACTATGGCTACACCTTC. It yields the protein CSVARGLDYGYTF.

This clonotype has more than one count but fewer than ten. This chain joins TRBV7-8 and TRBJ1-2; D unclear. Germline CDR1 is SGHVS and CDR2 is FQNEAQ. The CDR3 is 18 amino acids. Trimming left V 4 bases short and J 1 base short, with 22 bases between. CDR3 in amino acids: CASSSRGPGQTYNYGYTF. As DNA, the CDR3 is TGTGCCAGCAGCTCCCGCGGTCCCGGTCAGACTTATAACTATGGCTACACCTTC.

This clonotype was recorded many times. The V and J genes are TRBV12-3 or TRBV12-4 and TRBJ2-1; no definite D call. Between the trimmed V and J ends, which lost 3 bases and 0 bases, there was a span of 9 bases. This CDR3 is built from 15 residues. The DNA for the CDR3 is TGTGCCAGCAGTTTGTTGCCGAGCTCCTACAATGAGCAGTTCTTC. Its translation is CASSLLPSSYNEQFF.